This paragraph covers one TCR beta chain sequence. Its antigen is still unknown. No base quality values were provided; no much bigger clone lies one nucleotide off. These data belong to a study of cytomegalovirus exposure and HLA in healthy donors (dated by TCRdb to 2017 to 2019). About the investigation overall: According to an earlier analysis of a few hundred of the donors, about 190 million T cells yielded 90 million to 130 million unique TCR beta sequences and roughly 280 Gb of sequence data. In an earlier analysis of a few hundred of the donors, high-throughput TCR beta sequencing was used to judge whether each TCR beta V gene segment behaved as functional or pseudogenic. The study profiled the T cell repertoires of fewer than 850 subjects by immunosequencing and related them to cytomegalovirus serostatus. The number of donors typed differed by locus, with roughly 620-630 for A, B, C, DRB1 and DQB1, around 560 for DQA1, some 570 for DPA1, and approximately 470 for DPB1. Every repertoire in the discovery cohort had been generated on one and the same sequencing platform. Donor age, sex, ethnicity and CMV serostatus were compiled together with the repertoire data. About 5 DR-DQ haplotypes were handled as single units for association and clustering, since linkage in the cohort was strong. A later analysis re-analyzed previously published TCR beta repertoires from roughly 630 donors and added high-resolution HLA genotyping to study TCR occurrence patterns. Among around 400 genotyped donors of the cohort, an average of about 240,000 unique TCR beta nucleotide sequences were sequenced per donor, 15% to 20% of them non-productive. A later genetic analysis took genome-wide SNP genotypes for about 55% of the roughly 670 donors and used that subset as a discovery cohort. The later analysis used no new phenotypic data to find candidate immune exposures, relying instead on TCR beta sequences and their occurrence across donors. The study was designed to test whether signatures of past pathogen exposure could be identified by cataloging public T cell receptors. High-throughput TCR immunosequencing, statistical association of individual TCRs with disease status, and machine learning were combined to predict cytomegalovirus infection status. Along with the approximately 650-subject first cohort, a separate validation cohort of approximately 110 different subjects was used. HLA typing covered class I and class II loci at four-digit resolution. Approximately 310 gigabases of sequencing data and roughly 90 million unique TCR sequences were included in an early release covering several hundred HLA-typed donors. Of the 398 genotyped donors, 65% to 90% were placed in the genetic ancestry cluster associated with self-reported Caucasian donors. Overall study outcomes, separate from this receptor: Sequencing depth was assumed to be roughly uniform across donors in the presence/absence analyses, though that assumption may not hold. When HLA alleles, especially DR and DQ, strongly co-occurred, TCR associations were difficult to assign to individual alleles. Because HLA typing was unavailable for some donors at each locus, only the typed subset was used in association tests. Linkage disequilibrium might explain the correlated functional status among segregating V segments, but an unknown experimental factor could not be excluded. A later analysis found that HLA-associated TCR beta chains were more clonally expanded and had lower generation probabilities than equally common non-associated chains. In a later analysis, most CMV-associated TCR beta chains were found to appear HLA-restricted, with HLA associations seemingly driven largely by CMV exposure. A later analysis associated 16,951 TCR beta sequences with specific HLA alleles at a false discovery rate of 0.05. An association between a missense DCLRE1C variant and V-gene and J-gene trimming of TCR beta chains was found in a later genetic analysis and replicated in an independent cohort. The authors suggested that the approach could potentially be extended to other disease states and immunological phenotypes. The classifier was reported to diagnose cytomegalovirus status with high specificity and sensitivity in both the original and validation cohorts. In an earlier analysis of around 500 of the donors, most TCR beta V segments appeared in productive rearrangements about 90% or about 30% of the time, broadly matching IMGT annotations. In a later analysis, the rate of TCR association differed among HLA loci, with DRB1 alleles having the most associated TCRs and HLA-C alleles having the fewest. A later analysis reported that several top co-occurrence clusters appeared linked to parvovirus B19, influenza, CMV and Epstein-Barr virus. In the study, 150 to 200 TCR beta chains were listed as associated with cytomegalovirus. A cluster of highly shared sequence variants was judged likely to represent a technical artifact of the sequencing pipeline. A further reported finding was that TCR beta sequences accurately predicted the HLA-A and HLA-B alleles for most subjects in the first cohort. Immune exposure information for the cohort was limited to CMV serostatus. While some public TCRs were present in many individuals, most TCR sequences turned up only very rarely across donors. Three of the identified cytomegalovirus-associated TCR beta chains were confirmed in vitro to be specific for cytomegalovirus antigens. Because counts were too low, more than 15 rarely observed V segments, including chromosome 9 orphons, were left out of the earlier analysis of approximately 580 of the donors. In this cohort, only TCR beta chains were sequenced, and detectable features were limited by the absence of alpha or paired-chain data. According to a later genetic analysis, donors in an Asian-associated ancestry cluster had fewer N-insertions in productive TCRs than the approximately 650-donor mean.

The library relied on the immunoSEQ multiplex PCR assay. The multiplex PCR relied on a mix of 60 forward primers for TCR Vbeta segments and 13 reverse primers for TCR Jbeta segments. A multiplex PCR assay on genomic DNA amplified the CDR3 region of rearranged TCR beta genes. On the Illumina HiSeq System, the amplified TCR beta libraries were sequenced as 87-base-pair reads. The authors' pipeline ran thus. A later analysis tallied some 79 million unique TCR beta chains across the roughly 610 repertoires, and approximately 9.9 million of those chains were shared by two or more donors. Raw reads were error-corrected and collapsed into unique sequences with a nearest-neighbor algorithm that merged closely related sequences to remove PCR and sequencing errors. Alignment of CDR3 sequences to IMGT reference sequences was used to assign V, D and J gene segments. Each retained sequence needed at least a six-nucleotide match to both a V gene segment and a J gene segment. A rearrangement was called productive if the CDR3 had no stop codons and remained in frame with V and J, and every other rearrangement was called non-productive. Following IMGT convention, CDR3 was defined as the stretch from the second conserved V-encoded cysteine to the conserved J-encoded phenylalanine. In an earlier analysis of around 600 of the donors, sequences lacking an unambiguous match to a single V gene segment were excluded. In an earlier analysis of almost 600 of the donors, a V segment was called functional when productive rearrangements were above 56.7%, and segregating when the standard deviation between donors exceeded 5%. A statistical classification framework was built to diagnose cytomegalovirus status from the catalog of TCR beta chain sequences. A later analysis assigned V and J genes by comparing TCR nucleotide sequences with IMGT/GENE-DB human TR gene sequences. A later analysis assigned CDR3 sequences and most-parsimonious VDJ recombination scenarios with the TCRdist pipeline. A later analysis defined each TCR beta chain by its CDR3 amino acid sequence plus V-gene family, and excluded reads lacking a unique V-gene family. As a way to deal with suspected cross-contamination and a sequencing artifact, a later analysis dropped roughly 600 nucleotide sequences that were highly shared and had low generation probability. A later analysis calculated a clonal expansion index for each public chain from normalized within-repertoire ranks of inferred template counts. In a later analysis, generation probabilities were computed using a VDJ recombination model fitted to out-of-frame rearrangements, and the results were checked against IGoR. Hypergeometric tests were used in a later analysis to score TCR-TCR, TCR-HLA and TCR-CMV co-occurrence, with a repertoire-size bias correction applied to the TCR pairs. In a later analysis, false discovery rates were estimated by permuting HLA or CMV assignments 20 times. In a later analysis, co-occurring TCRs were grouped with DBSCAN, and TCRdist sequence similarity was added when clustering was performed within HLA-allele-positive subsets. Co-occurrence clustering excluded repertoires with fewer than 30,000 or more than 120,000 public chains, plus five with anomalous nucleotide sharing. TCRdb re-hosts the immuneACCESS table, in-frame sequences only. Its copies lack some clones; in the studies checked, an unresolved V gene accounts for under half of them, and the cause for the rest is not known. D and trimming come from the DNA, and the V and J calls and clone size come from that table. The sample records 100,000 to 150,000 clones, approximately 78% of which are singletons. The biggest ten clones account for 5.5% to 8% of the sample.

In total, approximately 610 healthy bone marrow donors made up the cohort. All cohort members were sampled while nominally healthy, although unrecorded immune exposures were likely present. The donor was CMV seronegative and was included in the group of a few hundred seronegative cohort members. A peripheral blood sample was provided by each donor, and peripheral blood mononuclear cells were used for TCR beta sequencing. The Qiagen DNeasy Blood Extraction Kit was used to extract genomic DNA from the blood cell samples. Sequencing was done on a sample of PBMCs. This TCR derives from a woman aged 40-49 years in good health and CMV-seronegative.

DNA sequence: TGTGCCAGCAGCAAATATACGGGGCAAGCGGGAGCCCGGGAGACCCAGTACTTC. This yields the protein CASSKYTGQAGARETQYF. The chain uses TRBV28 and TRBJ2-5; TRBD2 lines up with 8 middle nucleotides. CDR1 and CDR2, looked up from the germline V gene, are MDHEN and SYDVKM. The CDR3 runs 18 residues from the cysteine to the phenylalanine. CDR3 DNA is the only sequence kept; it has 54 bases, read in frame from the first base. At the junction V is shortened by 6 bases and J by 5 bases; bases outside the gene matches: 20.